What follows are 23 T cell receptor beta chains derived from one specimen sequenced in a study of blood T cell repertoires in COVID-19. TCRdb's table, derived via immunoSEQ multiplex PCR, lists solely in-frame clones and lacks some. The sample lists about 200,000 clones; roughly nine tenths were seen once. The sequenced sample consisted of peripheral blood. These receptor sequences come from a woman in her sixties or seventies with acute or convalescent COVID-19.

CDR3 DNA: TGTGCCAGCAGCTTAGTTGGGGCTGACTACAATGAGCAGTTCTTC. Its translation: CASSLVGADYNEQFF. The rearrangement links TRBV7-2 to TRBJ2-1, with a weak D call TRBD1 (5 bases). V lost 1 base and J 3 bases, leaving 10 bases between the germline ends. Per germline, CDR1 SGHTA and CDR2 FQGNSA. There are 15 residues in the CDR3.

The chain recombines TRBV5-1 with TRBJ1-3; D might be TRBD1 (6 bases). The V gene lost 4 bases and the J gene lost 0 bases, with 11 bases spanning the gap. The CDR3 extends over 15 amino acids. From germline, CDR1 is SGHRS and CDR2 YFSETQ. CDR3 region: CASSQTGSSGNTIYF. CDR3 sequence (DNA): TGCGCCAGCAGCCAAACAGGGAGCTCTGGAAACACCATATATTTT. Drawing the rest from reference TRBV5-1 and TRBJ1-3, the complete variable domain is KAGVTQTPRYLIKTRGQQVTLSCSPISGHRSVSWYQQTPGQGLQFLFEYFSETQRNKGNFPGRFSGRQFSNSRSEMNVSTLELGDSALYLCASSQTGSSGNTIYFGEGSWLTVV.

The V call is TRBV21-1, the J call TRBJ1-1. TRBV21-1 is a documented pseudogene. The CDR3 is made up of 16 amino acids. CDR3 loop: CASSKAGRVCGTEAFF. The DNA of the CDR3 is TGTGCCAGCAGCAAAGCGGGGAGGGTGTGCGGGACTGAAGCTTTCTTT.

CDR3 amino acids: CASSQAGPNQPQHF. In DNA, the CDR3 is TGCGCCAGCAGCCAGGCGGGACCCAATCAGCCCCAGCATTTT. The V gene is TRBV4-1, the J gene TRBJ1-5; D is perhaps TRBD1 (5 bases). The CDR3 is 14 amino acids. Germline V gives CDR1 MGHRA, CDR2 YSYEKL. V lost 3 bases and J 3 bases, leaving 9 bases between the germline ends.

The chain couples TRBV5-1 to TRBJ2-2; D might be TRBD2 (5 bases). Germline V gene data show CDR1 as SGHRS and CDR2 as YFSETQ. Trimming stripped 2 bases from V and 7 bases from J, with 12 bases between. The CDR3 runs to 14 residues. The CDR3 DNA reads TGCGCCAGCAGCTTAGTTTCGGCGGGCGGGGAGCTGTTTTTT. It is translated as CASSLVSAGGELFF.

V usage is TRBV7-9 and J usage is TRBJ1-6; D not resolved. Trimming stripped 3 bases from V and 3 bases from J, with 9 bases between. The CDR3 is made up of 15 amino acids. Per the germline V gene, CDR1 is SEHNR and CDR2 is FQNEAQ (reference sequence). The CDR3, as DNA: TGTGCCAGCAGCTTTGGCGGAGTCTATAATTCACCCCTCCACTTT. Protein product: CASSFGGVYNSPLHF.

The chain employs TRBV5-1 and TRBJ2-7, with TRBD1 matching over 7 bases. Germline V gene sequence: CDR1 SGHRS, CDR2 YFSETQ. With 4 bases clipped from V and 2 bases from J, the junction kept 6 bases outside the gene matches. The CDR3 is 14 residues long. The CDR3: CASSGEQGTYEQYF. CDR3 DNA: TGCGCCAGCAGCGGTGAACAGGGGACCTACGAGCAGTACTTC.

V and J are TRBV6-5 and TRBJ1-2, with 8 bases lining up with TRBD1. Looked up from germline, CDR1 is MNHEY and CDR2 is SVGAGI. This CDR3 is built from 13 residues. V lost 5 bases and J lost 3; bases outside the gene matches: 2. The CDR3 sequence: CASSHRGDYGYTF. The CDR3 DNA is TGTGCCAGCAGTCACAGGGGGGACTATGGCTACACCTTC.

The gene calls are TRBV19 and TRBJ1-1; D may be TRBD1 (5 bases). V shed 5 bases and J shed 7 bases, with 14 bases lying between them. This CDR3 region has 13 residues. CDR1 LNHDA and CDR2 SQIVND come from the germline V gene (reference sequence). The DNA of the CDR3 is TGTGCCAGTAGTGCCCTAGGGGTGGGTGAAGCTTTCTTT. This codes for CASSALGVGEAFF.

This rearrangement joins TRBV5-1 to TRBJ1-6, with D perhaps TRBD1 (5 bases). There are 13 residues in the CDR3. Germline CDR1 SGHRS, CDR2 YFSETQ. The germline V and J ends were trimmed by 5 bases and 8 bases, with 11 bases remaining between them. This CDR3 is CASSLIGDSPLHF. The CDR3 bases are TGCGCCAGCAGTCTCATAGGGGATTCACCCCTCCACTTT.

The V and J genes are TRBV18 and TRBJ2-7; 12 bases are a match to TRBD1. Germline V gene sequence: CDR1 KGHSH, CDR2 LQKENI. This CDR3 is 16 amino acids long. J lost 3 bases, V lost 0 bases, and 3 bases had no gene match. This CDR3 reads CASSPPGTGGNYEQYF. The CDR3 coding sequence is TGTGCCAGCTCACCACCCGGGACAGGGGGCAACTACGAGCAGTACTTC. Drawing the rest from reference TRBV18 and TRBJ2-7, the complete variable domain is NAGVMQNPRHLVRRRGQEARLRCSPMKGHSHVYWYRQLPEEGLKFMVYLQKENIIDESGMPKERFSAEFPKEGPSILRIQQVVRGDSAAYFCASSPPGTGGNYEQYFGPGTRLTVT.

The J gene is TRBJ2-3, the V gene TRBV14, with TRBD2 matching 10 bases. The V gene's germline CDR1 is SGHDN and CDR2 FVKESK. CDR3 length: 19 amino acids. V was pared by 4 bases and J by 5 bases, with 18 bases of the junction left unmatched. CDR3 amino acids: CASSRRSSSGRTWGDTQYF. As DNA, the CDR3 is TGTGCCAGCAGCCGCCGCTCTTCTAGCGGGAGAACATGGGGAGATACGCAGTATTTT. The variable domain in full, with the rest retrieved from reference TRBV14 and TRBJ2-3, is EAGVTQFPSHSVIEKGQTVTLRCDPISGHDNLYWYRRVMGKEIKFLLHFVKESKQDESGMPNNRFLAERTGGTYSTLKVQPAELEDSGVYFCASSRRSSSGRTWGDTQYFGPGTRLTVL.

As to this clone: A junction end diverges from the germline sequence, so it may reflect a read error. The CDR3 sequence is CASSSDRVSLF. For the CDR3, the DNA is TGTGCCAGCAGCTCCGACAGGGTCTCCCTCTTC. The chain couples TRBV11-3 to TRBJ2-1; TRBD1 matches 7 bases. The CDR3 is made up of 11 amino acids. Germline CDR1 is SGHNT and CDR2 is YENEEA.

The genes are TRBV11-3 and TRBJ1-1, with D possibly matching TRBD1 (6 bases). The CDR3 runs 12 residues. The germline gives CDR1 SGHNT, CDR2 YENEEA. Trimming stripped 4 bases from V and 4 bases from J, with 7 bases between. In DNA, the CDR3 is TGTGCCAGCAGCTGGACAGCCACTGAAGCTTTCTTT. Protein sequence: CASSWTATEAFF. Drawing the rest from reference TRBV11-3 and TRBJ1-1, the complete variable domain is EAGVVQSPRYKIIEKKQPVAFWCNPISGHNTLYWYLQNLGQGPELLIRYENEEAVDDSQLPKDRFSAERLKGVDSTLKIQPAELGDSAVYLCASSWTATEAFFGQGTRLTVV.

The J gene is TRBJ2-7, the V gene TRBV28, with 8 bases that match TRBD2. With 5 bases clipped from V and 7 bases from J, the junction kept 13 bases outside the gene matches. Germline V CDR1 and CDR2: MDHEN, SYDVKM. CDR3 length equals 15 residues. The CDR3 DNA reads as TGTGCCAGCAGTCCCCCCCGGGAGGGCCCTCAGGAGCAGTACTTC. Translation gives CASSPPREGPQEQYF.

J is TRBJ1-3 and V is TRBV6-5, with D perhaps TRBD1 (5 bases). With 9 bases removed from V and 0 bases from J, the gap between germline ends came to 9 bases. The CDR3 sequence is 13 residues long. Germline values: CDR1 MNHEY, CDR2 SVGAGI. The CDR3 region is CASGGISGNTIYF. CDR3 DNA sequence: TGTGCCAGTGGGGGGATCTCTGGAAACACCATATATTTT.

The chain has TRBV7-6 and TRBJ2-7; D is possibly TRBD1 (5 bases). Trimming left V 5 bases short and J 3 bases short, with 17 bases between. Per the germline V gene, CDR1 is SGHVS and CDR2 is FNYEAQ. The CDR3 is 15 residues long. The CDR3 spells CASSPQGGRDYEQYF. The CDR3 nucleotides read TGTGCCAGCAGCCCCCAGGGTGGGCGAGACTACGAGCAGTACTTC.

This clone appeared a single time. The V and J genes are TRBV7-2 and TRBJ1-1; D gene unclear. V gave up 4 bases and J gave up 0 bases, with 15 bases separating them. From germline, CDR1 is SGHTA and CDR2 FQGNSA. CDR3 length: 16 amino acids. CDR3 region: CASSSPSGRMNTEAFF. The CDR3 bases are TGTGCCAGCAGCTCACCTAGTGGGAGAATGAACACTGAAGCTTTCTTT.

This rearrangement joins TRBV19 to TRBJ2-7; D may be TRBD2 (6 bases). V shed 4 bases and J shed 3 bases, with 13 bases lying between them. The CDR3 runs 14 residues. Germline assignment: CDR1 LNHDA and CDR2 SQIVND (reference sequence). This CDR3 is CASSSGDAGYEQYF. In DNA, the CDR3 is TGTGCCAGTAGTAGCGGGGACGCCGGCTACGAGCAGTACTTC.

This chain links TRBV5-5 with TRBJ2-7; 7 bases line up with TRBD1. Germline CDR1 and CDR2: SGHKS and YYEKEE (reference sequence). The length of the CDR3 is 14 residues. Losses at the gene ends were 5 bases for V and 2 bases for J; bases not matched to a gene: 7. The CDR3 is CASSSSTGTYEQYF. In nucleotides, the CDR3 is TGTGCCAGCAGTTCCTCGACAGGGACCTACGAGCAGTACTTC.

The rearrangement links TRBV2 to TRBJ1-6; 7 bases are a match to TRBD1. CDR3 length equals 14 residues. Trimming took 5 bases from V and 8 from J; bases not matched to a gene: 6. Germline V gives CDR1 SNHLY, CDR2 FYNNEI. CDR3 in amino acids: CASSTGQDYSPLHF. The CDR3 DNA follows: TGTGCCAGCAGTACCGGACAGGACTATTCACCCCTCCACTTT.

The chain employs TRBV7-2 and TRBJ1-1, with a tentative D call TRBD1 (5 bases). Trimming left V 3 bases short and J 1 base short, with 6 bases between. Germline V CDR1 and CDR2: SGHTA, FQGNSA. The CDR3 is 13 residues long. This chain's CDR3 is CASSFTGNTEAFF. The CDR3 nucleotides are TGTGCCAGCAGCTTCACAGGGAACACTGAAGCTTTCTTT.

V usage is TRBV18 and J usage is TRBJ2-7; TRBD1 aligns across 7 bases. This CDR3 contains 15 residues. Germline V gene sequence: CDR1 KGHSH, CDR2 LQKENI. The J segment lost 5 bases and the V segment lost 3 bases, leaving 10 bases of the junction unmatched. The CDR3 coding sequence is TGTGCCAGCTCACCCGCTCCGACAGGGCTCAACGAGCAGTACTTC. Its translation is CASSPAPTGLNEQYF.